A selection of T cell receptor beta chains follows, all from one sample in a study of shared clonotypes between healthy human individuals. Sequencing was performed with immunoSEQ multiplex PCR; in TCRdb, only in-frame clones are kept and a portion is missing. Here the sample spans about 2.4 million clones, 93% being singletons. Sequenced input: naive CD4+ T cells from PBMCs. Receptor source: a man between 18 and 35 years old in good health. Some clones in this sample may be carry-over from other donors' samples. The CDR3 runs from the conserved cysteine through the conserved F or W. A D gene is named only where the DNA matches it firmly. Expanded clones get a size class; other rows say once, few or many, or leave the size out.

size: NA; D: NA; V: TRBV28; J: TRBJ2-7; CDR3: CASSRTGRGGSGFYEQYF; DNA: TGTGCCAGCAGCAGAACAGGGAGAGGTGGTAGCGGGTTCTACGAGCAGTACTTC
size: NA; D: NA; V: TRBV6-5; J: TRBJ2-7; CDR3: CASSYAGTVGEQYF; DNA: TGTGCCAGCAGTTACGCGGGGACTGTGGGCGAGCAGTACTTC
size: NA; D: NA; V: TRBV29-1; J: TRBJ2-1; CDR3: CSVEGQGPGLATLRFF; DNA: TGCAGCGTTGAGGGACAGGGCCCCGGACTAGCGACGTTGCGGTTCTTC
size: NA; D: NA; V: TRBV7-3; J: TRBJ1-1; CDR3: CASSSLLVQAFF; DNA: TGTGCCAGCAGCTCCCTATTGGTCCAAGCTTTCTTT
size: NA; D: NA; V: TRBV28; J: TRBJ2-1; CDR3: CASSFGGRNEQFF; DNA: TGTGCCAGCAGTTTCGGGGGAAGAAATGAGCAGTTCTTC
size: NA; D: NA; V: TRBV7-9; J: TRBJ2-3; CDR3: CASSLGQAATDTQYF; DNA: TGTGCCAGCAGCTTAGGGCAGGCGGCAACAGATACGCAGTATTTT
size: NA; D: NA; V: TRBV20-1; J: TRBJ2-7; CDR3: CSASVPWGQYF; DNA: TGCAGTGCTAGTGTCCCCTGGGGGCAGTACTTC
size: NA; D: TRBD2; V: TRBV27; J: TRBJ2-1; CDR3: CASSPLLAVSSYNEQFF; DNA: TGTGCCAGCAGTCCACTCCTAGCGGTGAGCTCCTACAATGAGCAGTTCTTC
size: NA; D: NA; V: TRBV5-1; J: TRBJ2-1; CDR3: CASSLGSTHNNNEQFF; DNA: TGCGCCAGCAGCTTGGGGTCAACTCACAATAACAATGAGCAGTTCTTC
size: NA; D: TRBD2; V: TRBV7-3; J: TRBJ2-1; CDR3: CASSPLAGGYNEQFF; DNA: TGTGCCAGCAGCCCACTAGCGGGGGGATACAATGAGCAGTTCTTC
size: NA; D: TRBD2; V: TRBV5-6; J: TRBJ2-1; CDR3: CASSHGTSGAGEQFF; DNA: TGTGCCAGCAGCCACGGGACTAGCGGAGCGGGTGAGCAGTTCTTC
size: NA; D: TRBD1; V: TRBV5-4; J: TRBJ2-4; CDR3: CASSPPGQKNIQYF; DNA: TGTGCCAGCAGCCCCCCGGGACAGAAAAACATTCAGTACTTC
size: NA; D: TRBD2; V: TRBV6-6; J: TRBJ2-6; CDR3: CASQKGLAAGANVLTF; DNA: TGTGCCAGCCAGAAGGGACTAGCGGCTGGGGCCAACGTCCTGACTTTC
size: NA; D: NA; V: TRBV7-7; J: TRBJ2-2; CDR3: CASSTRPNTGELFF; DNA: TGTGCCAGCAGCACCCGACCGAACACCGGGGAGCTGTTTTTT
size: NA; D: NA; V: TRBV30; J: TRBJ1-2; CDR3: CAWSGTWRANYGYTF; DNA: TGTGCCTGGAGTGGAACCTGGAGGGCTAACTATGGCTACACCTTC
size: NA; D: NA; V: TRBV28; J: TRBJ1-4; CDR3: CASSFPALMANEKLFF; DNA: TGTGCCAGCAGTTTCCCAGCCCTGATGGCTAATGAAAAACTGTTTTTT
size: NA; D: NA; V: TRBV6-5; J: TRBJ2-5; CDR3: CASSYEGGRGETQYF; DNA: TGTGCCAGCAGTTATGAGGGGGGGCGAGGGGAGACCCAGTACTTC
size: NA; D: TRBD2; V: TRBV23-1; J: TRBJ2-1; CDR3: CASSQFLAGGNEQFF; DNA: TGCGCCAGCAGTCAATTCCTAGCGGGAGGGAATGAGCAGTTCTTC
size: NA; D: NA; V: TRBV10-3; J: TRBJ1-3; CDR3: CAISESALNSGNTIYF; DNA: TGTGCCATCAGTGAGTCGGCGCTCAACTCTGGAAACACCATATATTTT
size: NA; D: NA; V: TRBV6-1; J: TRBJ2-5; CDR3: CASNLIAAQETQYF; DNA: TGTGCCAGCAATCTCATAGCGGCCCAAGAGACCCAGTACTTC
size: NA; D: NA; V: TRBV6-1; J: TRBJ1-1; CDR3: CASSGHLNTEAFF; DNA: TGTGCCAGCTCGGGGCACCTGAACACTGAAGCTTTCTTT
size: NA; D: NA; V: TRBV11-2; J: TRBJ2-3; CDR3: CASSESGTDTQYF; DNA: TGTGCCAGCAGCGAGTCCGGCACAGATACGCAGTATTTT
size: NA; D: TRBD2; V: TRBV4-1; J: TRBJ2-7; CDR3: CASSLGTSVPYEQYF; DNA: TGCGCCAGCAGCCTAGGGACTAGCGTACCCTACGAGCAGTACTTC
size: NA; D: NA; V: TRBV5-1; J: TRBJ1-1; CDR3: CASSLIGPGNTEAFF; DNA: TGCGCCAGCAGCTTAATCGGTCCCGGGAACACTGAAGCTTTCTTT
size: NA; D: NA; V: TRBV28; J: TRBJ2-4; CDR3: CASSFRGRGSIAKNIQYF; DNA: TGTGCCAGCAGTTTTCGGGGTAGGGGAAGTATAGCCAAAAACATTCAGTACTTC
size: NA; D: NA; V: TRBV9; J: TRBJ1-4; CDR3: CASSPHGNNEKLFF; DNA: TGTGCCAGCAGCCCACATGGGAATAATGAAAAACTGTTTTTT
size: once; D: NA; V: TRBV19; J: TRBJ1-3; CDR3: CASRTWGSGNTIYF; DNA: TGTGCCAGCCGTACCTGGGGTTCTGGAAACACCATATATTTT
size: once; D: TRBD1; V: TRBV29-1; J: TRBJ1-4; CDR3: CSVDLRTGNEKLFF; DNA: TGCAGCGTTGATCTCCGGACAGGGAACGAAAAACTGTTTTTT
size: NA; D: TRBD2; V: TRBV25-1; J: TRBJ2-2; CDR3: CASSEGSGDTGELFF; DNA: TGTGCCAGCAGTGAGGGTAGCGGGGACACCGGGGAGCTGTTTTTT
size: few; D: NA; V: TRBV28; J: TRBJ1-2; CDR3: CASRRIDGYTF; DNA: TGTGCCAGCAGACGAATCGATGGCTACACCTTC
size: NA; D: TRBD2; V: TRBV5-1; J: TRBJ2-1; CDR3: CASSKGLAGGGQFF; DNA: TGCGCCAGCAGCAAGGGACTAGCGGGAGGGGGGCAGTTCTTC
size: few; D: NA; V: TRBV6-6; J: TRBJ2-7; CDR3: CASSYPRLGSSYEQYF; DNA: TGTGCCAGCAGTTACCCCCGGCTGGGGAGCTCCTACGAGCAGTACTTC
size: NA; D: NA; V: TRBV6-1; J: TRBJ2-1; CDR3: CASSVTSPAYNEQFF; DNA: TGTGCCAGCAGTGTTACTAGCCCCGCCTACAATGAGCAGTTCTTC
size: NA; D: TRBD2; V: TRBV4-1; J: TRBJ2-1; CDR3: CASSQGGTRPYNEQFF; DNA: TGCGCCAGCAGCCAAGGGGGGACTAGGCCATACAATGAGCAGTTCTTC
size: NA; D: TRBD2; V: TRBV11-2; J: TRBJ2-5; CDR3: CASSLDQGGRAPGAQYF; DNA: TGTGCCAGCAGCTTAGATCAGGGCGGGAGGGCCCCGGGGGCCCAGTACTTC
size: NA; D: NA; V: TRBV6-6; J: TRBJ2-3; CDR3: CASSYQGTDTQYF; DNA: TGTGCCAGCAGTTATCAGGGTACAGATACGCAGTATTTT
size: NA; D: NA; V: TRBV11-2; J: TRBJ2-7; CDR3: CASSFRRTGSYEQYF; DNA: TGTGCCAGCAGCTTCAGAAGGACTGGGTCCTACGAGCAGTACTTC
size: NA; D: NA; V: TRBV7-8; J: TRBJ1-2; CDR3: CASSLARWGANYGYTF; DNA: TGTGCCAGCAGCTTAGCGAGGTGGGGAGCTAACTATGGCTACACCTTC
size: few; D: NA; V: TRBV5-1; J: TRBJ1-5; CDR3: CASGPGAGSNQPQHF; DNA: TGCGCCAGCGGTCCGGGCGCAGGGAGCAATCAGCCCCAGCATTTT